This T cell receptor (beta chain) was recorded in a study of beta chain features in type 1 diabetes. Study in general: Cell yields, age and gender were similar between patients and healthy donors.

The authors sorted CD4+ naive, central memory, regulatory and stem cell-like memory cells via CD45RO/CCR7/CD25/CD127/CD95/CD27. Findings of the study overall: All four CD4+ subsets from Type 1 diabetes patients carried moderately but significantly shorter TCRB CDR3s.

Concerning this clone: What it recognizes is unknown.

With 0 bases removed from V and 7 bases from J, the gap between germline ends came to 13 bases. The V gene's germline CDR1 is GTSNPN and CDR2 SVGIG (reference sequence). The CDR3 loop spans 14 amino acids. Expressed TCRB transcripts were sequenced because the isolated RNA had all been reverse transcribed beforehand. Here immunoSEQ multiplex PCR was the method, and the copy in TCRdb shows in-frame clones only, minus some. This sample yields 400,000 or so clones, of which around 13% are seen a single time; 0.01% belongs to the top ten. Sample: naive CD4+ T cells from blood. This TCR came from a woman between 18 and 29 years old with type 1 diabetes. This chain joins TRBV30 and TRBJ1-5, with unresolved D. CDR3 nucleotide sequence: TGTGCCTGGAGTGTACGTTCGGTGTTCCAGCCCCAGCATTTT. Protein sequence: CAWSVRSVFQPQHF.